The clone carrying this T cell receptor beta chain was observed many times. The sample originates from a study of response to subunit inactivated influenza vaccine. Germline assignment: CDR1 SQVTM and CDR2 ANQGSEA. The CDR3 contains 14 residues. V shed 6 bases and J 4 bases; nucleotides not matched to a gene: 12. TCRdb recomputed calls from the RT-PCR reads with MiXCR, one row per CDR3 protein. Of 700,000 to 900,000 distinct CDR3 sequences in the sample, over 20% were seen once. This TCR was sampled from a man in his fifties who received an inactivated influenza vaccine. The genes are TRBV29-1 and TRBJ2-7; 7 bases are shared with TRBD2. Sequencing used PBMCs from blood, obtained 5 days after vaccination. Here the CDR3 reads CSVLRAGAQYEQYF. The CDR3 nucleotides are TGCAGCGTGCTAAGGGCGGGAGCTCAATACGAGCAGTACTTC.